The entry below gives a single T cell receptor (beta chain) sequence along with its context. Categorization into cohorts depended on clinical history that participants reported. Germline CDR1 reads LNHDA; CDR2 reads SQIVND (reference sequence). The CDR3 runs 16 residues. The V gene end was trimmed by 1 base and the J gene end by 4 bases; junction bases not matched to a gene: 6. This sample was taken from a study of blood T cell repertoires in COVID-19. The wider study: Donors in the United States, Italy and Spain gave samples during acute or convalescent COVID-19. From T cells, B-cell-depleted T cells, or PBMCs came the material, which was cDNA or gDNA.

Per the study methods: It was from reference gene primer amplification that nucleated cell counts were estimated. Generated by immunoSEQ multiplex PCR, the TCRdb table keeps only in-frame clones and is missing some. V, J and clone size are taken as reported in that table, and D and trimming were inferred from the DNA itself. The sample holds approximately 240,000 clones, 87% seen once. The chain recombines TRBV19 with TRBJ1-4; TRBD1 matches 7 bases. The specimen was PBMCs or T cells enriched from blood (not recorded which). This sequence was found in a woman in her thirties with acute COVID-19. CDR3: CASSIGQGDLNEKLFF. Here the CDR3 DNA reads TGTGCCAGTAGTATAGGGCAGGGGGATCTTAATGAAAAACTGTTTTTT.